This T cell receptor beta chain appears in the sequencing data of a study of technical replicates of blood from a few donors. CDR3 length: 15 amino acids. Using immunoSEQ multiplex PCR, the repertoire was profiled, and TCRdb retains in-frame clones only, with some absent. Here the sample spans over 50,000 clones, about 86% being singletons. The sample taken for sequencing was PBMCs. This chain connects TRBV1 to TRBJ2-6; the DNA was not compared with TRBD1, the D call given in the table. TRBV1 has pseudogene status. This receptor was obtained from a human donor in good health. Some clones in this sample may be carry-over from other donors' samples. CDR3 protein: CTSCQGAPGANVLTF. DNA of the CDR3: TGCACCAGTTGCCAGGGGGCGCCTGGGGCCAACGTCCTGACTTTC.